One T cell receptor (beta chain) is described in this entry. No cognate antigen has been identified for it. Base-call qualities are not available, and no considerably larger clone is one nucleotide away. Trimming takes 7 bases off V and 4 bases off J; junction bases not matched to a gene: 5. CDR1 is given as MNHEY and CDR2 as SVGAGI, both from the germline V gene. There are 14 amino acids in the CDR3, from cysteine to phenylalanine inclusive. Only the CDR3 region is kept as DNA, spanning 42 bases read in frame from base 1. Receptor libraries were prepared by the immunoSEQ multiplex PCR assay. For the multiplex PCR, a mixture combining 60 forward primers for TCR Vbeta segments and 13 reverse primers for TCR Jbeta segments was used. The CDR3 region of rearranged TCR beta genes was amplified from genomic DNA with a multiplex PCR assay. On the Illumina HiSeq System, the amplified TCR beta libraries were sequenced as 87-base-pair reads. The study's own analysis went as follows. Across the 600 to 700 repertoires, a later analysis counted around 80 million unique TCR beta chains, 9 million to 14 million of which were shared by at least two donors. A nearest-neighbor algorithm error-corrected the raw reads and collapsed the reads into unique sequences, merging closely related sequences to remove PCR and sequencing errors. V, D and J gene segments were assigned by aligning CDR3 sequences to IMGT reference sequences. For a sequence to be retained, a match of at least six nucleotides to both a V gene segment and a J gene segment was required. Rearrangements were called productive when the CDR3 lacked stop codons and stayed in frame with V and J; all others were non-productive. CDR3 was defined according to IMGT convention as the region running from the second conserved V-encoded cysteine to the conserved J-encoded phenylalanine. The earlier analysis of a few hundred of the donors excluded sequences that lacked an unambiguous match to a single V gene segment. In an earlier analysis of approximately 560 of the donors, a V segment was called functional when productive rearrangements were above 56.7%, and segregating when the standard deviation between donors exceeded 5%. A statistical classification framework was built to diagnose cytomegalovirus status from the catalog of TCR beta chain sequences. A later analysis assigned V and J genes by comparing TCR nucleotide sequences with IMGT/GENE-DB human TR gene sequences. In a later analysis, CDR3 sequences and most-parsimonious VDJ recombination scenarios were assigned using the TCRdist pipeline. In a later analysis, each TCR beta chain was defined by its CDR3 amino acid sequence together with its V-gene family, and reads without a unique V-gene family were excluded. In a later analysis, a few hundred highly shared, low-generation-probability nucleotide sequences were removed to address suspected cross-contamination and a sequencing artifact. In a later analysis, a clonal expansion index for each public chain was calculated from normalized within-repertoire ranks of inferred template counts. In a later analysis, generation probabilities were computed using a VDJ recombination model fitted to out-of-frame rearrangements, and the results were checked against IGoR. Hypergeometric tests were used in a later analysis to score TCR-TCR, TCR-HLA and TCR-CMV co-occurrence, with a repertoire-size bias correction applied to the TCR pairs. To estimate false discovery rates, a later analysis permuted the HLA or CMV assignments 20 times. A later analysis grouped co-occurring TCRs with DBSCAN, adding TCRdist sequence similarity when clustering within HLA-allele-positive subsets. Repertoires with fewer than 30,000 or more than 120,000 public chains were left out of co-occurrence clustering, as were five repertoires with anomalous nucleotide sharing. TCRdb's version of the immuneACCESS table is confined to in-frame rearrangements and falls short of the full clone set. An unresolved V gene accounts for under half of the shortfall where checked; the remainder is of unknown origin. From that table come the V and J calls and clone size; the DNA was used to work out D and trimming. The sample includes 130,000 or so clones, with about 61% observed a single time. Clones ranked in the top ten supply 2.4% of the sample.

The cohort comprised hundreds of healthy bone marrow donors. At the time of sampling, all cohort members were nominally healthy, though unrecorded immune exposures were likely present. The donor was CMV seronegative and belonged to the group of approximately 320 seronegative cohort members. Each donor provided a peripheral blood sample, and peripheral blood mononuclear cells were used for TCR beta sequencing. Genomic DNA was extracted from the blood cell samples with the Qiagen DNeasy Blood Extraction Kit. The data belong to a study of cytomegalovirus exposure and HLA in healthy donors (dated by TCRdb to about 2017). About the investigation overall: In an earlier analysis of approximately 640 of the donors, 276 Gb of sequence data and 90 million to 120 million unique TCR beta sequences from about 179 million T cells were reported. Class I and class II HLA loci were covered by the typing at four-digit resolution. In a later genetic analysis, genome-wide SNP genotypes for about 55% of the roughly 700 donors were used, and that subset was treated as a discovery cohort. An earlier analysis of some 500 of the donors used high-throughput TCR beta sequencing to judge whether each TCR beta V gene segment behaved as functional or pseudogenic. The genetic ancestry cluster associated with self-reported Caucasian donors included 81% of the 398 genotyped donors. The study aimed to test whether cataloging public T cell receptors could reveal signatures of past pathogen exposure. The later analysis used no new phenotypic data to find candidate immune exposures, relying instead on TCR beta sequences and their occurrence across donors. In a later analysis, previously published TCR beta repertoires from 550 to 700 donors were re-analyzed and high-resolution HLA genotyping was added so that TCR occurrence patterns could be studied. Besides the first cohort of 500 to 700 subjects, a separate validation cohort made up of roughly 120 different subjects was used. An early release covering about 600 HLA-typed donors comprised approximately 300 gigabases of sequencing data and tens of millions of unique TCR sequences. The study combined high-throughput TCR immunosequencing, statistical association of individual TCRs with disease status, and machine learning to predict cytomegalovirus infection status. Typing coverage varied by locus: roughly 620-640 donors for A, B, C, DRB1 and DQB1; more than 500 for DQA1; approximately 610 for DPA1; roughly 470 for DPB1. All discovery cohort repertoires had been generated using a single sequencing platform. About 5 DR-DQ haplotypes were handled as single units for association and clustering, since linkage in the cohort was strong. Donor age, sex, ethnicity and CMV serostatus were compiled together with the repertoire data. The study profiled the T cell repertoires of hundreds of subjects by immunosequencing and related them to cytomegalovirus serostatus. Among about 360 genotyped donors of the cohort, an average of roughly 240,000 unique TCR beta nucleotide sequences were sequenced per donor, 15% to 20% of them non-productive. What the authors observed across the whole study: A later analysis reported that several top co-occurrence clusters appeared linked to parvovirus B19, influenza, CMV and Epstein-Barr virus. The 87-base-pair reads could not distinguish some IMGT-functional V segments, including TRBV6-2 and TRBV6-3, so those segments were excluded. In an earlier analysis of more than 450 of the donors, most TCR beta V segments were observed in productive rearrangements about 87% or about 30% of the time, broadly matching IMGT annotations. The authors suggested that the approach could potentially be generalized to other disease states and immunological phenotypes. A cluster of highly shared sequence variants was judged likely to be a technical artifact of the sequencing pipeline. Compared with equally common non-associated chains, HLA-associated TCR beta chains in a later analysis were more clonally expanded and had lower generation probabilities. When HLA alleles, especially DR and DQ, strongly co-occurred, attributing TCR associations to individual alleles was difficult. A later genetic analysis associated a missense DCLRE1C variant with V-gene and J-gene trimming of TCR beta chains, and an independent cohort replicated the association. Specific HLA alleles were associated with around 18,000 TCR beta sequences at a false discovery rate of 0.05 in a later analysis. A further reported finding was that TCR beta sequences accurately predicted the HLA-A and HLA-B alleles for most subjects in the first cohort. A later analysis found that most CMV-associated TCR beta chains appeared HLA-restricted, with HLA associations seemingly driven largely by CMV exposure. Roughly uniform sequencing depth across donors was assumed in presence/absence analyses, although this assumption may not hold. Because HLA typing was unavailable for some donors at each locus, only the typed subset was used in association tests. According to a later genetic analysis, donors in an Asian-associated ancestry cluster had fewer N-insertions in productive TCRs than the roughly 700-donor mean. Most TCR sequences were observed very rarely across donors, whereas some public TCRs were present in many individuals. This cohort had only TCR beta chains sequenced, and the lack of alpha or paired-chain data limited which features could be detected. In the study, roughly 160 TCR beta chains were listed as associated with cytomegalovirus. According to a later analysis, TCR association rates differed among HLA loci, with DRB1 alleles showing the most associated TCRs and HLA-C alleles showing the fewest. In vitro tests confirmed that three of the cytomegalovirus-associated TCR beta chains recognize cytomegalovirus antigens. CMV serostatus was the only immune exposure information available for the cohort. The earlier analysis of about 600 of the donors excluded seventeen rarely observed V segments, including chromosome 9 orphons, because counts were too low. In both the original and validation cohorts, the classifier was reported to diagnose cytomegalovirus status with high specificity and sensitivity. Linkage disequilibrium might explain the correlated functional status among segregating V segments, but an unknown experimental factor could not be ruled out.

This clonotype was obtained from a woman in her thirties or forties in good health and CMV-seronegative. The specimen sequenced was PBMCs. The rearranged segments are TRBV6-5 and TRBJ2-7; TRBD2 agrees with 12 junctional bases. CDR3 region: CASKLAGGWYEQYF. The bases are TGTGCCAGCAAACTAGCGGGGGGTTGGTACGAGCAGTACTTC.